Sequencing of this T cell receptor (beta chain) was carried out in a study of cytomegalovirus exposure and HLA in healthy donors. Study observations and caveats: TCR beta chains associated with HLA were, in a later analysis, more clonally expanded than equally common others. Association of a missense DCLRE1C variant with TCR beta V- and J-gene trimming was reported in a later analysis.

The germline CDR1 and CDR2 sequences are SGHVS and FQNEAQ. V gave up 4 bases and J gave up 0 bases, with 12 bases separating them. This CDR3 comprises 15 residues. PCR used 60 Vbeta primers and 13 Jbeta primers. Data came from immunoSEQ multiplex PCR; TCRdb stores just in-frame clones and leaves some out. The top ten hold 1.5% to 2% of the sample, which has 150,000 to 200,000 clones, roughly four fifths seen once. In its sample, this clone was seen once. What it recognizes is unknown. The gene calls are TRBV7-8 and TRBJ1-2, with a weak D call TRBD1 (5 bases). The material sequenced was PBMCs. The clonotype originates from a man over 45 in good health and CMV-seronegative. The CDR3 DNA sequence: TGTGCCAGCAGCTCCCGGGGGAGGACTAACTATGGCTACACCTTC. This encodes CASSSRGRTNYGYTF.